Each of the 22 T cell receptor beta chains below was sequenced from the same sample in a study of T cells in Graves' hyperthyroidism and ophthalmopathy. Using RNA transcripts as the source, TCR beta CDR3 regions were amplified. With the HTBI primer set, the TCR CDR3 went through a first round of RT-PCR. TCRdb re-derived calls from the multiplex PCR reads in MiXCR, one entry per CDR3 protein. The table records about 350,000 distinct CDR3 sequences, approximately 15% of them present only once. Sequencing input: blood. All receptors come from a woman in her 30s with Graves' hyperthyroidism.

This clonotype was detected only a few times. J is TRBJ2-1 and V is TRBV2; no clear D. The DNA end is a closer match to TRBJ2-7, so the J assignment may be wrong. The V gene's germline CDR1 is SNHLY and CDR2 FYNNEI. The length of the CDR3 is 13 residues. This CDR3 is CASSEVGPNEQYF. CDR3 in DNA: TGTGCCAGCAGTGAGGTAGGACCGAATGAGCAGTACTTC.

This clonotype was seen repeatedly, ten times or more. CDR3 nucleotide sequence: TGTGCCAGCAGCTTAGTCTCCGAGGCCCGAAAAGAGACCCAGTACTTC. This gives the protein CASSLVSEARKETQYF. The J gene is TRBJ2-5, the V gene TRBV11-2; no reliable D call. Germline V gives CDR1 SGHAT, CDR2 FQNNGV. CDR3 length: 16 residues. Trimming shortened V by 1 base and J by 3 bases, and 15 bases separated the two germline ends.

This clonotype occurred a few times. The CDR3 spells CASSLSGTGVQPQHF. In nucleotides, the CDR3 is TGTGCCAGCAGTTTGTCTGGGACAGGGGTTCAGCCCCAGCATTTT. The chain employs TRBV12-3 or TRBV12-4 and TRBJ1-5; 10 positions agree with TRBD1. With 3 bases clipped from V and 6 bases from J, the junction kept 5 bases outside the gene matches. The CDR3 is made up of 15 amino acids.

The chain couples TRBV5-6 to TRBJ2-3; maybe TRBD2 (6 bases). Germline loops: CDR1 SGHDT, CDR2 YYEEEE. V shed 4 bases and J shed 2 bases, with 17 bases lying between them. This CDR3 has 16 residues. This CDR3 reads CASSPEAGRNTDTQYF. The CDR3 DNA reads as TGTGCCAGCAGCCCCGAAGCCGGGAGAAACACAGATACGCAGTATTTT.

The chain couples TRBV29-1 to TRBJ2-1; 10 nucleotides match TRBD1. There are 14 residues in the CDR3. Germline V gene lookup returns CDR1 SQVTM and CDR2 ANQGSEA. V lost 3 bases and J lost 3; bases outside the gene matches: 2. The CDR3 sequence is CSVEGDRGYNEQFF. CDR3 DNA: TGCAGCGTTGAGGGGGACAGGGGCTACAATGAGCAGTTCTTC.

The V call is TRBV4-1, the J call TRBJ2-5; TRBD1 matches at 8 bases. This CDR3 spans 17 amino acids. V shed 5 bases and J 2 bases; nucleotides not matched to a gene: 13. CDR1 and CDR2 from the germline V gene are MGHRA and YSYEKL. This chain's CDR3 is CASSTTVKGQAQETQYF. In nucleotides, the CDR3 is TGCGCCAGCAGCACCACCGTCAAGGGACAGGCGCAAGAGACCCAGTACTTC.

There are a few counts of this clonotype. The chain joins TRBV6-1 to TRBJ2-5, with D unresolved. Germline CDR1 MNHNS, CDR2 SASEGT. The CDR3 length is 12 residues. V lost 0 bases and J lost 7, with 6 bases in between. The CDR3: CASSEAPGTQYF. The CDR3 DNA sequence: TGTGCCAGCAGTGAAGCGCCCGGGACCCAGTACTTC.

This clonotype was counted a few times. J is TRBJ2-5 and V is TRBV6-2 or TRBV6-3, with no clear D. Germline V lookup: CDR1 MNHEY, CDR2 SVGEGT. The CDR3 totals 13 residues. The V end was cut by 2 bases, the J end by 4 bases, with 8 bases between. Written as DNA, the CDR3 is TGTGCCAGCAGTTACCGGAAACTAGAGACCCAGTACTTC. Its translation is CASSYRKLETQYF.

This clonotype was found many times. The chain recombines TRBV3-1 with TRBJ1-2, with a possible D match to TRBD1 (5 bases). Germline V gives CDR1 LGHDT, CDR2 YNNKEL (reference sequence). Trimming cost V 0 bases and J 4 bases, with 12 bases left between them. The CDR3 sequence is 15 residues long. The CDR3 DNA reads TGTGCCAGCAGCCAAGATCGGGGCAGGGCCTATGGCTACACCTTC. Encoded protein: CASSQDRGRAYGYTF.

The sample holds many counts of this clonotype. This sequence joins TRBV12-3 or TRBV12-4 and TRBJ2-2; D is uncertain. Trimming removed 1 base from V and 4 bases from J, with 7 bases in between. This CDR3 spans 14 amino acids. The CDR3 nucleotides are TGTGCCAGCAGTTTAGGTCGTATCACCGGGGAGCTGTTTTTT. It yields the protein CASSLGRITGELFF.

There are many counts of this clonotype. The chain uses TRBV30 and TRBJ2-7, with D uncertain. V lost 6 bases to trimming and J lost 2 bases, with 8 bases between them. The germline CDR1 and CDR2 sequences are GTSNPN and SVGIG (reference sequence). The CDR3 extends over 11 amino acids. CDR3 amino acids: CACYRAYEQYF. CDR3 DNA: TGTGCCTGTTATAGGGCCTACGAGCAGTACTTC.

This clonotype was detected a few times. J is TRBJ1-3 and V is TRBV11-1; no clear D. Per the germline V gene, CDR1 is SGHAT and CDR2 is FQDESV (reference sequence). The CDR3 consists of 15 residues. Trimming left V 5 bases short and J 0 bases short, with 11 bases between. The CDR3 DNA follows: TGTGCCAGCAGCGTAGGACGCCACTCTGGAAACACCATATATTTT. Its protein product is CASSVGRHSGNTIYF. Full variable domain (outside the CDR3, taken from reference TRBV11-1 and TRBJ1-3): EAEVAQSPRYKITEKSQAVAFWCDPISGHATLYWYRQILGQGPELLVQFQDESVVDDSQLPKDRFSAERLKGVDSTLKIQPAELGDSAMYLCASSVGRHSGNTIYFGEGSWLTVV.

This clonotype was picked up many times. The V and J genes are TRBV28 and TRBJ2-1; tentatively, D is TRBD2 (7 bases). V lost 6 bases and J 4 bases, leaving 19 bases between the germline ends. The CDR3 sequence is 16 residues long. The germline V gene encodes CDR1 MDHEN and CDR2 SYDVKM. CDR3 loop: CASRVGGGGIYNEQFF. The CDR3 DNA is TGTGCCAGCAGGGTTGGGGGGGGCGGAATATACAATGAGCAGTTCTTC.

This clonotype was counted ten times or more. The chain carries TRBV28 and TRBJ2-3; TRBD2 aligns across 15 bases. This CDR3 comprises 19 residues. Trimming took 4 bases from V and 1 from J; bases not matched to a gene: 9. Germline-derived CDR1 and CDR2 are MDHEN and SYDVKM. The CDR3 DNA is TGTGCCAGCAGTTCCCTGCCCGGGACTAGCGGGAGGCGCACAGATACGCAGTATTTT. It encodes CASSSLPGTSGRRTDTQYF.

This clonotype was counted only a few times. The V and J genes are TRBV20-1 and TRBJ1-2; TRBD1 agrees at 8 bases. CDR3 length: 11 residues. The ends lost 3 bases at V and 7 bases at J; junction bases unmatched: 1. CDR1 and CDR2 from the germline V gene are DFQATT and SNEGSKA (reference sequence). Here the CDR3 reads CSARQGAGYTF. The CDR3 DNA reads TGCAGTGCTAGGCAGGGGGCTGGCTACACCTTC.

This clonotype was detected only a few times. The CDR3 coding sequence is TGCAGTGCTAGAAGGGGACAGGGGGCTAACGAGCAGTACTTC. As protein: CSARRGQGANEQYF. J is TRBJ2-7 and V is TRBV20-1; 12 bases map to TRBD1. The CDR3 has 14 amino acids. Germline lookup yields CDR1 DFQATT and CDR2 SNEGSKA (reference sequence). J was trimmed by 5 bases and V by 2 bases; bases with no gene match: 4.

V and J are TRBV20-1 and TRBJ1-1; D gene ambiguous. This CDR3 contains 12 residues. The ends were cut back, 2 bases at V and 4 bases at J, with 8 bases in the middle. Germline V CDR1 and CDR2: DFQATT, SNEGSKA (reference sequence). This chain's CDR3 is CSARPLGTEAFF. CDR3 DNA: TGCAGTGCTAGACCCCTGGGCACTGAAGCTTTCTTT.

The chain combines TRBV19 with TRBJ2-1; 7 nucleotides align to TRBD1. The CDR3 length is 15 residues. V lost 4 bases and J lost 8; bases outside the gene matches: 11. Germline V gene lookup returns CDR1 LNHDA and CDR2 SQIVND (reference sequence). This chain's CDR3 is CASSTLRTTGYEQFF. DNA of the CDR3: TGTGCCAGTAGTACCCTTCGGACGACAGGGTATGAGCAGTTCTTC.

The chain is built from TRBV4-1 and TRBJ2-1; D remains ambiguous. Per the germline V gene, CDR1 is MGHRA and CDR2 is YSYEKL. V was clipped by 5 bases and J by 0 bases, with 14 bases between them. The length of the CDR3 is 16 residues. In nucleotides, the CDR3 is TGCGCCAGCAGCTACGGAAGGAAGAGCTCCTACAATGAGCAGTTCTTC. It encodes CASSYGRKSSYNEQFF.

This clonotype was counted many times. The chain uses TRBV12-3 or TRBV12-4 and TRBJ2-1; the D is unclear. V lost 8 bases to trimming and J lost 7 bases, with 12 bases between them. This CDR3 has 12 residues. CDR3 bases: TGTGCCAGCGGCTCCTTTAAGAATGAGCAGTTCTTC. Amino acid sequence: CASGSFKNEQFF.

The sample holds many counts of this clonotype. The chain employs TRBV2 and TRBJ2-1; TRBD2 matches at 9 bases. Looked up from germline, CDR1 is SNHLY and CDR2 is FYNNEI. CDR3 length: 15 residues. V dropped 2 bases and J dropped 9; count of bases not matched to a gene: 8. The CDR3 protein is CASSEIAGEAGEQFF. CDR3 bases: TGTGCCAGCAGTGAAATAGCGGGAGAGGCTGGTGAGCAGTTCTTC.

Points on this clonotype: One base away lies a much larger clone, so this may be a sequencing read error. The chain uses TRBV2 and TRBJ2-7; tentatively, D is TRBD1 (6 bases). The CDR3 sequence is 13 residues long. V was trimmed by 5 bases and J by 2 bases, leaving 10 bases between them. Germline loops: CDR1 SNHLY, CDR2 FYNNEI. Here the CDR3 DNA reads TGTGCCAGCAGTAGGGGGTTCCCCTACGAGCAGTACTTC. It is translated as CASSRGFPYEQYF.